This record covers a single T cell receptor (beta chain). Its antigen is currently unknown. Measured with immunoSEQ multiplex PCR; TCRdb has only the in-frame clones, and not every one. The repertoire holds about 37,000 clones, with around 90% as singletons. The sample belongs to a study of graft-versus-host responses after intestinal transplantation. Germline assignment: CDR1 SGHRS and CDR2 YFSETQ. With 3 bases clipped from V and 7 bases from J, the junction kept 10 bases outside the gene matches. CDR3 length equals 15 residues. Lamina propria and intraepithelial lymphocytes were released by processing graft tissue. Study outcomes and limitations: Recipient marrow harbored GvH clones, some of which surfaced first in ileum or blood.

This sequence originates from a human patient who received an intestinal transplant, so some T cells may come from the graft donor. Sequenced here: ileum tissue, sampled almost 210 days after intestinal transplant. The rearrangement joins TRBV5-1 to TRBJ2-1, with 7 bases identical to TRBD1. CDR3 nucleotides: TGCGCCAGCAGCTCGGTTGACAGGGATGAGAATGAGCAGTTCTTC. Translation: CASSSVDRDENEQFF.